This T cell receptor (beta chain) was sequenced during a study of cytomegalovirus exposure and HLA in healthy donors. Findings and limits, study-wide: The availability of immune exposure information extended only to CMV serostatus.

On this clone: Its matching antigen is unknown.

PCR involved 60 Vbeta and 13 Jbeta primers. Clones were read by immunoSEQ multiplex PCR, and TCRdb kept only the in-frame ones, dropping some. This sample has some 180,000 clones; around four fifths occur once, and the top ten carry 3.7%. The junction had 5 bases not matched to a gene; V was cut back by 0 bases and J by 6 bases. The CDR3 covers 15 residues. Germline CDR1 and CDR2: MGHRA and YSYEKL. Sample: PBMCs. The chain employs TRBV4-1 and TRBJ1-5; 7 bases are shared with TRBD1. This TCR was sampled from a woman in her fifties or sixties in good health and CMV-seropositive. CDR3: CASSQERGRSQPQHF. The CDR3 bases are TGCGCCAGCAGCCAAGAAAGGGGGCGAAGTCAGCCCCAGCATTTT.